These T cell receptor beta chains were read from a single sample in a study of T-cell memory formation after mild COVID-19. TCRdb re-analysed the 5' RACE reads in MiXCR, keeping a single row per CDR3 protein. The data hold fewer than 95,000 distinct CDR3 sequences, with approximately 16% observed a single time. Sequenced input: PBMCs or a T cell subset sorted from them (not recorded which). The receptors here all came from a young man who had mild COVID-19 (a few samples of this study predate the infection). Cell type and time point are not known. CDR3s include the opening cysteine and the closing phenylalanine or tryptophan. The D gene is left open where the match is weak. Clone sizes are given selectively: once, few, many, or a class where the clone is expanded.

length | J | size | D | V | CDR3 | DNA
14 | TRBJ2-5 | . | . | TRBV9 | CASSPPAAQETQYF | TGTGCCAGCAGCCCCCCGGCGGCCCAAGAGACCCAGTACTTC
14 | TRBJ2-5 | . | . | TRBV7-9 | CASSGDQSQETQYF | TGTGCCAGCAGTGGGGATCAGTCTCAAGAGACCCAGTACTTC
16 | TRBJ2-2 | many | . | TRBV7-3 | CASSPFGELNTGELFF | TGTGCCAGCAGCCCCTTCGGGGAGCTGAACACCGGGGAGCTGTTTTTT
15 | TRBJ1-1 | . | . | TRBV4-3 | CASSQETRTNTEAFF | TGCGCCAGCAGCCAAGAGACGAGAACGAACACTGAAGCTTTCTTT
13 | TRBJ1-1 | few | . | TRBV7-2 | CAAGWGMNTEAFF | TGTGCCGCCGGGTGGGGGATGAACACTGAAGCTTTCTTT
14 | TRBJ2-7 | . | . | TRBV12-3/TRBV12-4 | CASSLTGSRHEQYF | TGTGCCAGCAGTCTAACCGGGAGCCGTCACGAGCAGTACTTC
12 | TRBJ2-3 | . | TRBD1 | TRBV4-3 | CASSPGQGSQYF | TGCGCCAGCAGCCCGGGACAGGGGTCGCAGTATTTT
15 | TRBJ2-1 | . | TRBD2 | TRBV19 | CASSITGLASHEQFF | TGTGCCAGTAGTATTACTGGACTAGCATCCCACGAGCAGTTCTTC
15 | TRBJ2-1 | few | TRBD2 | TRBV6-2/TRBV6-3 | CATHPSGNSYNEQFF | TGTGCCACCCACCCTAGCGGGAACTCCTACAATGAGCAGTTCTTC
14 | TRBJ2-4 | few | . | TRBV5-1 | CASSLGQGGNIQYF | TGCGCCAGCAGCTTGGGCCAGGGGGGAAACATTCAGTACTTC
16 | TRBJ2-3 | few | TRBD2 | TRBV9 | CASSVGRGEITDTQYF | TGTGCCAGCAGCGTAGGGCGGGGGGAGATCACAGATACGCAGTATTTT
16 | TRBJ2-7 | . | TRBD1 | TRBV9 | CASSVAVTGGFREQYF | TGTGCCAGCAGCGTAGCTGTGACAGGGGGCTTTCGCGAGCAGTACTTC
16 | TRBJ2-6 | few | TRBD2 | TRBV7-9 | CASSLNAGAGANVLTF | TGTGCCAGCAGCTTAAATGCGGGGGCTGGGGCCAACGTCCTGACTTTC
13 | TRBJ2-5 | few | . | TRBV4-3 | CASSQEGGGTQYF | TGCGCCAGCAGCCAAGAAGGAGGGGGGACCCAGTACTTC
14 | TRBJ2-5 | few | . | TRBV7-9 | CASSQGGFQETQYF | TGTGCCAGCAGCCAAGGGGGATTCCAAGAGACCCAGTACTTC
16 | TRBJ2-2 | few | TRBD1 | TRBV12-3/TRBV12-4 | CASRLPTGRGTGELFF | TGTGCCAGCAGGCTGCCGACAGGGCGTGGTACCGGGGAGCTGTTTTTT
16 | TRBJ2-3 | few | . | TRBV7-9 | CASSSRRGTLTDTQYF | TGTGCCAGCAGCTCGCGTCGTGGGACCCTCACAGATACGCAGTATTTT
13 | TRBJ2-4 | few | . | TRBV4-3 | CASSLGRKNIQYF | TGCGCCAGCAGCCTAGGACGGAAAAACATTCAGTACTTC
16 | TRBJ2-6 | many | TRBD1 | TRBV4-1 | CASSQEGGVGANVLTF | TGCGCCAGCAGCCAAGAAGGGGGCGTAGGGGCCAACGTCCTGACTTTC
12 | TRBJ2-1 | few | TRBD1 | TRBV10-3 | CAISETGGEQFF | TGTGCCATCAGTGAAACAGGGGGTGAGCAGTTCTTC
12 | TRBJ1-1 | few | . | TRBV29-1 | CSVYGRNTEAFF | TGCAGCGTATACGGGCGCAACACTGAAGCTTTCTTT
13 | TRBJ1-1 | . | . | TRBV6-5 | CASSFGSGTEAFF | TGTGCCAGCAGTTTCGGTTCGGGCACTGAAGCTTTCTTT
17 | TRBJ1-2 | few | TRBD1 | TRBV7-8 | CASSLGTGGDLNYGYTF | TGTGCCAGCAGCTTAGGGACAGGGGGGGACCTTAACTATGGCTACACCTTC
15 | TRBJ1-1 | . | . | TRBV19 | CASSISDGPGTEAFF | TGTGCCAGTAGTATAAGTGACGGCCCGGGTACTGAAGCTTTCTTT